The rows below give T cell receptor beta chains drawn from one sample of a study of early T cells in non-severe SARS-CoV-2 infection. Each CDR3 protein is one row after TCRdb ran MiXCR on the 5' RACE reads. The data hold 38,000 or so distinct CDR3 sequences, with roughly 5% observed a single time. Sequencing was performed on whole blood. Receptors originate from an adult who was a healthcare worker with PCR-confirmed SARS-CoV-2 infection or an uninfected control (not recorded which). CDR3s include the opening cysteine and the closing phenylalanine or tryptophan. D genes are given only for firm matches. Rows may omit the clone size; those that give it use once, few, many or a size class.

size: few
V: TRBV30
D: -
J: TRBJ1-6
CDR3: CAWSDHISPLHF
DNA: TGTGCCTGGAGTGATCACATTTCACCCCTCCACTTT

size: many
V: TRBV30
D: -
J: TRBJ1-5
CDR3: CAWSVARQEPQHF
DNA: TGTGCCTGGAGTGTAGCACGGCAGGAGCCCCAGCATTTT

size: few
V: TRBV6-4
D: -
J: TRBJ2-7
CDR3: CASSEGYGGPQYF
DNA: TGTGCCAGCAGTGAAGGGTACGGAGGGCCCCAGTACTTC

size: many
V: TRBV20-1
D: TRBD1
J: TRBJ1-5
CDR3: CSARGTGDDQPQHF
DNA: TGCAGTGCTAGAGGGACAGGGGACGATCAGCCCCAGCATTTT

size: many
V: TRBV6-5
D: -
J: TRBJ1-5
CDR3: CASSPGLNQPQHF
DNA: TGTGCCAGCAGTCCGGGGTTGAATCAGCCCCAGCATTTT

size: -
V: TRBV12-3/TRBV12-4
D: TRBD2
J: TRBJ2-1
CDR3: CASSHQRGGLYNEQFF
DNA: TGTGCCAGCAGTCACCAGCGGGGGGGCCTGTACAATGAGCAGTTCTTC

size: many
V: TRBV7-9
D: TRBD2
J: TRBJ2-2
CDR3: CASGLAGTNTGELFF
DNA: TGTGCCAGCGGCCTAGCGGGAACCAACACCGGGGAGCTGTTTTTT

size: many
V: TRBV12-3/TRBV12-4
D: TRBD2
J: TRBJ2-7
CDR3: CASRSGGASEQYF
DNA: TGTGCCAGCAGGAGCGGGGGGGCCTCCGAGCAGTACTTC

size: medium-sized
V: TRBV20-1
D: -
J: TRBJ1-5
CDR3: CSASTDRYQPQHF
DNA: TGCAGTGCTAGCACCGACAGATATCAGCCCCAGCATTTT

size: -
V: TRBV25-1
D: -
J: TRBJ1-6
CDR3: CASSRGSYNSPLHF
DNA: TGTGCCAGCAGCCGGGGCTCCTATAATTCACCCCTCCACTTT

size: many
V: TRBV29-1
D: TRBD1
J: TRBJ2-2
CDR3: CSVETGDTGELFF
DNA: TGCAGCGTTGAAACAGGGGACACCGGGGAGCTGTTTTTT

size: many
V: TRBV18
D: -
J: TRBJ1-1
CDR3: CASCLDLQNTEAFF
DNA: TGTGCCAGCTGCCTGGACCTTCAGAACACTGAAGCTTTCTTT

size: many
V: TRBV12-3/TRBV12-4
D: -
J: TRBJ1-2
CDR3: CASSFARGSAGYTF
DNA: TGTGCCAGCAGTTTTGCTAGGGGATCTGCAGGCTACACCTTC

size: many
V: TRBV5-1
D: -
J: TRBJ2-2
CDR3: CASSYDSRNTGELFF
DNA: TGCGCCAGCAGCTACGACAGCAGGAACACCGGGGAGCTGTTTTTT

size: many
V: TRBV7-8
D: -
J: TRBJ2-1
CDR3: CASSRFGPKYNEQFF
DNA: TGTGCCAGCAGCCGATTCGGGCCGAAGTACAATGAGCAGTTCTTC

size: -
V: TRBV3-1
D: TRBD1
J: TRBJ2-4
CDR3: CASSHWTGKNIQYF
DNA: TGTGCCAGCAGCCATTGGACAGGGAAAAACATTCAGTACTTC

size: many
V: TRBV29-1
D: -
J: TRBJ2-3
CDR3: CSVETADTQYF
DNA: TGCAGCGTTGAAACGGCAGATACGCAGTATTTT

size: many
V: TRBV20-1
D: -
J: TRBJ2-2
CDR3: CSARDPGNGELFF
DNA: TGCAGTGCTAGAGACCCAGGGAACGGGGAGCTGTTTTTT

size: many
V: TRBV14
D: TRBD1
J: TRBJ2-7
CDR3: CASSLKGQGTYEQYF
DNA: TGTGCCAGCAGCCTCAAAGGACAGGGGACGTACGAGCAGTACTTC

size: many
V: TRBV5-4
D: -
J: TRBJ2-3
CDR3: CASSLRGPDTQYF
DNA: TGTGCCAGCAGCTTGAGGGGACCAGATACGCAGTATTTT

size: many
V: TRBV12-3/TRBV12-4
D: -
J: TRBJ1-5
CDR3: CASSLTTGNQPQHF
DNA: TGTGCCAGCAGTTTGACAACGGGGAATCAGCCCCAGCATTTT

size: many
V: TRBV5-4
D: TRBD2
J: TRBJ2-1
CDR3: CASSLGLASEQFF
DNA: TGTGCCAGCAGCTTGGGACTAGCATCTGAGCAGTTCTTC

size: -
V: TRBV3-1
D: TRBD1
J: TRBJ1-1
CDR3: CASSLRDRGVSEAFF
DNA: TGTGCCAGCAGCCTCCGGGACAGGGGTGTCTCTGAAGCTTTCTTT

size: many
V: TRBV7-6
D: -
J: TRBJ2-5
CDR3: CASSLSGRETETQYF
DNA: TGTGCCAGCAGCTTATCGGGACGAGAAACAGAGACCCAGTACTTC

size: many
V: TRBV6-5
D: -
J: TRBJ1-1
CDR3: CASGRDTEAFF
DNA: TGTGCCAGCGGCAGGGACACTGAAGCTTTCTTT

size: -
V: TRBV3-1
D: -
J: TRBJ1-6
CDR3: CASSLSSYNSPLHF
DNA: TGTGCCAGCAGCCTTAGCTCCTATAATTCACCCCTCCACTTT

size: many
V: TRBV4-1
D: -
J: TRBJ1-6
CDR3: CASSQRAVAGVSPLHF
DNA: TGCGCCAGCAGCCAAAGAGCGGTCGCAGGGGTTTCACCCCTCCACTTT

size: many
V: TRBV27
D: TRBD1
J: TRBJ1-2
CDR3: CASSYDRGRNGYTF
DNA: TGTGCCAGCAGTTACGACAGGGGGCGCAATGGCTACACCTTC

size: many
V: TRBV25-1
D: TRBD1
J: TRBJ2-4
CDR3: CASSNGQGNIQYF
DNA: TGTGCCAGCAGTAACGGACAGGGCAACATTCAGTACTTC

size: few
V: TRBV5-1
D: TRBD1
J: TRBJ2-6
CDR3: CASSPEQGISGANVLTF
DNA: TGCGCCAGCAGCCCCGAACAGGGGATCTCTGGGGCCAACGTCCTGACTTTC

size: many
V: TRBV3-1
D: -
J: TRBJ1-3
CDR3: CASSQELWVYGHRGNTIYF
DNA: TGTGCCAGCAGCCAAGAACTTTGGGTTTACGGACACCGTGGAAACACCATATATTTT

size: many
V: TRBV19
D: -
J: TRBJ2-3
CDR3: CASSRAVTARDTQYF
DNA: TGTGCCAGTAGTCGGGCGGTCACCGCACGGGATACGCAGTATTTT

size: many
V: TRBV12-3/TRBV12-4
D: TRBD2
J: TRBJ2-1
CDR3: CASSFWGGSSYNEQFF
DNA: TGTGCCAGCAGTTTTTGGGGGGGGAGCTCCTACAATGAGCAGTTCTTC

size: many
V: TRBV27
D: TRBD1
J: TRBJ1-5
CDR3: CASKTGGNQPQHF
DNA: TGTGCCAGCAAGACAGGGGGCAATCAGCCCCAGCATTTT

size: many
V: TRBV3-1
D: -
J: TRBJ2-7
CDR3: CASSQVRDSYEQYF
DNA: TGTGCCAGCAGCCAAGTCAGGGACTCCTACGAGCAGTACTTC

size: many
V: TRBV20-1
D: -
J: TRBJ2-7
CDR3: CSARDHRDSGEQYF
DNA: TGCAGTGCTAGAGATCACAGGGACTCTGGCGAGCAGTACTTC

size: -
V: TRBV7-2
D: TRBD1
J: TRBJ1-2
CDR3: CASSLESLRDRDYGYTF
DNA: TGTGCCAGCAGCTTAGAATCCCTCCGGGACAGAGACTATGGCTACACCTTC

size: few
V: TRBV29-1
D: -
J: TRBJ1-2
CDR3: CSVGREGTYGYTF
DNA: TGCAGCGTTGGCCGGGAGGGGACGTATGGCTACACCTTC

size: few
V: TRBV5-1
D: -
J: TRBJ2-3
CDR3: CASSSNPGYIEGQYF
DNA: TGCGCCAGCAGCTCCAACCCGGGATATATCGAGGGGCAGTATTTT

size: many
V: TRBV7-8
D: -
J: TRBJ2-6
CDR3: CASSSRYGRPLSSGANVLTF
DNA: TGTGCCAGCAGCTCGAGGTATGGGAGACCTCTGAGCTCTGGGGCCAACGTCCTGACTTTC

size: many
V: TRBV7-9
D: -
J: TRBJ1-4
CDR3: CASSPRGAGPNEKLFF
DNA: TGTGCCAGCAGCCCCAGGGGCGCGGGGCCTAATGAAAAACTGTTTTTT

size: many
V: TRBV7-2
D: -
J: TRBJ2-1
CDR3: CASSLSGRHNEQFF
DNA: TGTGCCAGCAGCTTATCGGGACGGCACAATGAGCAGTTCTTC

size: many
V: TRBV7-9
D: -
J: TRBJ2-7
CDR3: CASSPPNPHEQYF
DNA: TGTGCCAGCAGCCCCCCCAACCCTCACGAGCAGTACTTC

size: many
V: TRBV7-9
D: -
J: TRBJ1-1
CDR3: CASSLGSVMNTEAFF
DNA: TGTGCCAGCAGCTTAGGTTCGGTGATGAACACTGAAGCTTTCTTT

size: -
V: TRBV11-2
D: -
J: TRBJ2-3
CDR3: CASSLDRVTDTQYF
DNA: TGTGCCAGCAGCTTAGACAGAGTCACAGATACGCAGTATTTT

size: few
V: TRBV5-4
D: TRBD2
J: TRBJ2-1
CDR3: CASSLVAGGAYNEQFF
DNA: TGTGCCAGCAGCTTGGTTGCGGGGGGTGCCTACAATGAGCAGTTCTTC

size: many
V: TRBV9
D: -
J: TRBJ2-1
CDR3: CASSVAGESYNEQFF
DNA: TGTGCCAGCAGCGTAGCGGGGGAATCCTACAATGAGCAGTTCTTC

size: many
V: TRBV10-3
D: -
J: TRBJ1-6
CDR3: CAIKDSAARGRSPLHF
DNA: TGTGCCATCAAAGATTCAGCGGCGCGAGGCCGTTCACCCCTCCACTTT

size: many
V: TRBV7-3
D: -
J: TRBJ1-5
CDR3: CASSFRDQPQHF
DNA: TGTGCCAGCAGCTTTCGAGATCAGCCCCAGCATTTT

size: -
V: TRBV13
D: -
J: TRBJ1-1
CDR3: CASSSGYRANTEAFF
DNA: TGTGCCAGCAGCTCAGGGTACCGGGCGAACACTGAAGCTTTCTTT

size: many
V: TRBV5-1
D: -
J: TRBJ2-7
CDR3: CASSLVGYEQYF
DNA: TGCGCCAGCAGCTTGGTAGGTTACGAGCAGTACTTC

size: few
V: TRBV10-3
D: -
J: TRBJ2-2
CDR3: CAIRGATGKPGELFF
DNA: TGTGCCATTAGAGGGGCCACAGGGAAACCCGGGGAGCTGTTTTTT